A selection of T cell receptor beta chains follows, all from one sample in a study of shared clonotypes between healthy human individuals. Clones were sequenced by immunoSEQ multiplex PCR, and TCRdb holds only the in-frame ones, with some missing. This table holds about 2.3 million clones, approximately 95% found once. The specimen sequenced was naive CD4+ T cells from PBMCs. These receptors came from a young man in good health. Some clones in this sample may be carry-over from other donors' samples. Both conserved end residues are part of each CDR3. Each record gives: CDR3 protein, CDR3 DNA, V gene, D gene, clone size, J gene. D genes are given only for firm matches. Only some rows state a clone size, as once, few, many or a class for expanded clones.

CASSPPAGSSYEQYF	TGTGCCAGCTCACCACCGGCAGGTAGCTCCTACGAGCAGTACTTC	TRBV18	-	-	TRBJ2-7
CASRSDSLDLAEAFF	TGTGCCAGCAGGTCGGACAGCCTGGATCTGGCTGAAGCTTTCTTT	TRBV28	-	-	TRBJ1-1
CASSLGTEETQYF	TGTGCCAGCAGCTTAGGGACGGAAGAGACCCAGTACTTC	TRBV7-7	-	-	TRBJ2-5
CASSFRGDNEQFF	TGTGCCAGCAGCTTTCGGGGCGACAATGAGCAGTTCTTC	TRBV11-2	-	-	TRBJ2-1
CASSERTGSSYEQYF	TGCGCCAGCAGCGAAAGGACAGGGAGCTCCTACGAGCAGTACTTC	TRBV5-1	TRBD1	-	TRBJ2-7
CASSDRDRETFF	TGTGCCAGCAGTGACCGGGACAGGGAAACTTTCTTT	TRBV6-5	TRBD1	-	TRBJ1-1
CASSLGGTDTQYF	TGTGCCAGCAGTTTGGGGGGCACAGATACGCAGTATTTT	TRBV28	-	-	TRBJ2-3
CASSLRGQFRNEQYF	TGTGCCAGCAGTTTAAGGGGCCAGTTCAGGAACGAGCAGTACTTC	TRBV27	-	-	TRBJ2-7
CASSQDWGAGEQYF	TGTGCCAGCAGCCAAGATTGGGGGGCAGGGGAGCAGTACTTC	TRBV14	-	-	TRBJ2-7
CAWSVRTRPLYEQYF	TGTGCCTGGAGTGTAAGGACCAGACCCCTATACGAGCAGTACTTC	TRBV30	-	-	TRBJ2-7
CASSQEEVGETQYF	TGTGCCAGCAGCCAAGAGGAGGTGGGAGAGACCCAGTACTTC	TRBV4-2	-	-	TRBJ2-5
CASSHSGTTNTGELFF	TGCGCCAGCAGCCATTCCGGGACTACGAACACCGGGGAGCTGTTTTTT	TRBV4-1	TRBD2	-	TRBJ2-2
CASSPPPRGSWTEAFF	TGCGCCAGCAGCCCCCCGCCCAGGGGGTCGTGGACTGAAGCTTTCTTT	TRBV5-1	TRBD1	-	TRBJ1-1
CASSSGTGGYF	TGTGCCAGCAGCTCCGGGACAGGGGGATATTTT	TRBV7-9	TRBD1	-	TRBJ2-3
CASSKAGELFF	TGTGCCAGCAGCAAGGCCGGGGAGCTGTTTTTT	TRBV4-2	-	-	TRBJ2-2
CASSLTGTLSGNTIYF	TGTGCCAGCTCCCTCACCGGGACACTCTCTGGAAACACCATATATTTT	TRBV18	-	-	TRBJ1-3
CASSLVYVNTEAFF	TGTGCCAGCAGCTTGGTTTATGTGAACACTGAAGCTTTCTTT	TRBV5-5	-	-	TRBJ1-1
CASSPTGQREETQYF	TGTGCCAGCAGTCCCACGGGACAGAGAGAAGAGACCCAGTACTTC	TRBV2	TRBD1	-	TRBJ2-5
CASSRDLSSYEQYF	TGCGCCAGCAGCAGGGACTTGAGCTCCTACGAGCAGTACTTC	TRBV5-1	-	-	TRBJ2-7
CAWSRGLAGHTDTQYF	TGTGCCTGGAGTAGGGGACTAGCGGGACACACAGATACGCAGTATTTT	TRBV30	TRBD2	-	TRBJ2-3
CASSLEDRPGNEQFF	TGCGCCAGCAGCTTGGAAGACAGGCCTGGGAATGAGCAGTTCTTC	TRBV5-1	-	-	TRBJ2-1
CASSAQGDADTQYF	TGCGCCAGCAGCGCCCAGGGGGATGCAGATACGCAGTATTTT	TRBV5-1	TRBD1	-	TRBJ2-3
CASSSDRAYEQYF	TGTGCCAGCAGCTCAGACAGAGCCTACGAGCAGTACTTC	TRBV13	-	-	TRBJ2-7
CASSFLGGPYEQYF	TGCGCCAGCAGCTTTTTGGGGGGCCCCTACGAGCAGTACTTC	TRBV5-1	-	-	TRBJ2-7
CATQDSGLYTYNEQFF	TGTGCCACTCAAGACTCTGGTCTTTACACCTACAATGAGCAGTTCTTC	TRBV19	-	-	TRBJ2-1
CASRPTGGGQPQHF	TGTGCCAGCAGGCCGACGGGAGGCGGGCAGCCCCAGCATTTT	TRBV6-6	-	-	TRBJ1-5
CASRPPPTGSCQPQHF	TGTGCCAGCAGGCCCCCGCCGACAGGGTCGTGTCAGCCCCAGCATTTT	TRBV7-9	TRBD1	few	TRBJ1-5
CASSYEARRGGKETQYF	TGCGCCAGCAGCTACGAAGCTCGGAGGGGAGGTAAAGAGACCCAGTACTTC	TRBV5-1	-	-	TRBJ2-5
CASSLFGSGPDTQYF	TGTGCCAGCAGTTTGTTCGGGAGTGGCCCAGATACGCAGTATTTT	TRBV28	-	-	TRBJ2-3
CASKKGSHTGELFF	TGTGCCAGCAAGAAAGGTAGCCACACCGGGGAGCTGTTTTTT	TRBV2	-	-	TRBJ2-2
CASSLDPEARVSGELFF	TGTGCCAGCAGCTTGGATCCGGAGGCGCGAGTTTCCGGGGAGCTGTTTTTT	TRBV5-6	-	-	TRBJ2-2
CAISESLAGGYEQYF	TGTGCCATCAGTGAGTCGCTAGCGGGAGGCTACGAGCAGTACTTC	TRBV10-3	TRBD2	-	TRBJ2-7
CASSDSGREPDTQYF	TGTGCCAGCAGTGACAGCGGGAGGGAACCAGATACGCAGTATTTT	TRBV6-4	TRBD2	-	TRBJ2-3
CASSLVGGVPTEAFF	TGCGCCAGCAGCTTGGTTGGAGGGGTCCCCACTGAAGCTTTCTTT	TRBV5-1	-	-	TRBJ1-1
CASSRQMNTEAFF	TGTGCCAGTTCCCGACAAATGAACACTGAAGCTTTCTTT	TRBV19	-	-	TRBJ1-1
CASRWGQGTISGANVLTF	TGTGCCAGCAGATGGGGACAGGGGACGATCTCTGGGGCCAACGTCCTGACTTTC	TRBV7-9	TRBD1	-	TRBJ2-6
CASGLGNTIYF	TGTGCCAGCGGTCTCGGGAACACCATATATTTT	TRBV9	-	-	TRBJ1-3
CATSSPTSGGLETQYF	TGTGCCACCAGCAGTCCAACTTCCGGGGGGTTGGAGACCCAGTACTTC	TRBV15	TRBD2	-	TRBJ2-5
CSVAAGRTGELFF	TGCAGCGTGGCTGCTGGACGCACCGGGGAGCTGTTTTTT	TRBV29-1	-	-	TRBJ2-2
CASSFRGAVEPQHF	TGTGCCAGCAGTTTCCGCGGGGCGGTTGAACCCCAGCATTTT	TRBV28	-	-	TRBJ1-5
CASSLVFEKLFF	TGTGCCAGCAGCTTAGTATTCGAAAAACTGTTTTTT	TRBV7-9	-	-	TRBJ1-4
CASSLGLGLPLRTDTQYF	TGCGCCAGCAGCTTGGGGCTTGGCCTGCCCCTCCGAACAGATACGCAGTATTTT	TRBV5-1	-	once	TRBJ2-3
CAWSAFETQYF	TGTGCCTGGAGTGCGTTTGAGACCCAGTACTTC	TRBV30	-	-	TRBJ2-5
CASSLDREDVLTF	TGTGCCAGCAGTTTAGACAGGGAGGACGTCCTGACTTTC	TRBV28	-	-	TRBJ2-6
CAWTRGHQAVAGELFF	TGTGCCTGGACTCGAGGACACCAGGCCGTCGCCGGGGAGCTGTTTTTT	TRBV30	-	-	TRBJ2-2
CASSLEGGNGNTIYF	TGCGCCAGCAGCTTGGAGGGGGGCAACGGAAACACCATATATTTT	TRBV5-1	-	-	TRBJ1-3
CASSARAPGNTIYF	TGTGCCAGCAGCGCCCGGGCCCCTGGAAACACCATATATTTT	TRBV9	-	once	TRBJ1-3
CASSPRNPKRGIQETQYF	TGTGCCAGCAGCCCGAGAAACCCGAAAAGGGGTATCCAAGAGACCCAGTACTTC	TRBV4-2	-	-	TRBJ2-5
CASSLTGGGEQYF	TGCGCCAGCAGCTTGACGGGAGGGGGCGAGCAGTACTTC	TRBV5-1	TRBD2	-	TRBJ2-7
CAWGGAGPYEQYF	TGTGCCTGGGGGGGAGCGGGCCCCTACGAGCAGTACTTC	TRBV30	-	-	TRBJ2-7
CASSLSGHNSYEQYF	TGTGCCAGCAGTTTATCGGGACATAACTCCTACGAGCAGTACTTC	TRBV28	-	-	TRBJ2-7
CASRETGGSNQPQHF	TGTGCCAGCAGGGAGACAGGGGGGAGCAATCAGCCCCAGCATTTT	TRBV2	TRBD1	few	TRBJ1-5
CASSLDPGLNTEAFF	TGCGCCAGCAGCTTGGATCCAGGGTTGAACACTGAAGCTTTCTTT	TRBV5-1	-	-	TRBJ1-1
CASSYGGTRDEQFF	TGTGCCAGCAGTTACGGAGGGACTAGAGATGAGCAGTTCTTC	TRBV6-5	TRBD2	-	TRBJ2-1
CASIYTRADNQPQHF	TGTGCCAGCATTTATACCAGGGCCGATAATCAGCCCCAGCATTTT	TRBV7-2	-	-	TRBJ1-5
CASSSSGTASYEQYF	TGCGCCAGCAGTAGCTCCGGGACAGCGTCCTACGAGCAGTACTTC	TRBV10-1	TRBD1	-	TRBJ2-7
CASSSTGKRSEAFF	TGTGCCAGCAGTTCCACAGGGAAGCGGTCTGAAGCTTTCTTT	TRBV28	-	-	TRBJ1-1
CSQTGSYNEQFF	TGCAGCCAGACAGGTTCCTACAATGAGCAGTTCTTC	TRBV29-1	-	-	TRBJ2-1
CASSGTSGSFYEQFF	TGTGCCAGCAGCGGGACTAGCGGGAGTTTCTATGAGCAGTTCTTC	TRBV9	TRBD2	-	TRBJ2-1